The 18 T cell receptor beta chains given below trace back to one sample, sequenced in a study of early T cells in non-severe SARS-CoV-2 infection. TCRdb reprocessed the 5' RACE reads via MiXCR and lists one record per CDR3 protein. This table has around 29,000 distinct CDR3 sequences, roughly a tenth appearing once. The sequenced sample was whole blood. Receptors were obtained from an adult who was a healthcare worker with PCR-confirmed SARS-CoV-2 infection or an uninfected control (not recorded which).

The genes are TRBV27 and TRBJ2-1, with D uncertain. The germline CDR1 and CDR2 sequences are MNHEY and SMNVEV (reference sequence). This CDR3 contains 12 residues. The V end lost 8 bases, the J end lost 5 bases, and 10 bases lay between the germline ends. CDR3 protein: CASRTRHNEQFF. CDR3 sequence (DNA): TGTGCCAGCCGAACGAGGCACAATGAGCAGTTCTTC.

This clonotype qualifies as medium-sized. The V and J genes are TRBV5-1 and TRBJ2-7; 11 bases are a match to TRBD1. The germline gives CDR1 SGHRS, CDR2 YFSETQ. The CDR3 is made up of 16 amino acids. Trimming took 2 bases from V and 6 from J; bases not matched to a gene: 10. The CDR3 DNA follows: TGCGCCAGCAGCTTAACCGCCCGGGACAGGGGGTCCGAGCAGTACTTC. It translates to CASSLTARDRGSEQYF.

This clonotype was recorded many times. The chain couples TRBV6-5 to TRBJ2-2; 8 nucleotides align to TRBD2. Germline V gene data show CDR1 as MNHEY and CDR2 as SVGAGI. V lost 0 bases to trimming and J lost 0 bases; unmatched junction nucleotides: 9. This CDR3 contains 19 residues. The CDR3 here is CASSYSRGSGGSNTGELFF. The CDR3 DNA reads as TGTGCCAGCAGTTACTCGAGAGGGAGCGGGGGATCGAACACCGGGGAGCTGTTTTTT.

This clonotype has at least ten counts. Written as DNA, the CDR3 is TGCAGTGCACTAGCCAAAAACATTCAGTACTTC. This sequence encodes CSALAKNIQYF. V usage is TRBV20-1 and J usage is TRBJ2-4; D remains ambiguous. The CDR3 is 11 residues long. CDR1 is DFQATT, CDR2 SNEGSKA, per germline (reference sequence). V lost 6 bases and J 0 bases, leaving 3 bases between the germline ends.

The chain carries TRBV6-4 and TRBJ2-7, with TRBD1 matching over 9 bases. CDR3 length: 13 amino acids. The junction had 2 bases not matched to a gene; V was cut back by 5 bases and J by 3 bases. Germline V lookup: CDR1 MRHNA, CDR2 SNTAGT. CDR3 sequence reads: CASSTDRGYEQYF. The DNA for the CDR3 is TGTGCCAGCAGTACGGACAGGGGCTACGAGCAGTACTTC.

The rearrangement uses TRBV18 and TRBJ2-6; D may be TRBD1 (6 bases). The CDR3 loop spans 17 amino acids. Per germline, CDR1 KGHSH and CDR2 LQKENI. With 3 bases removed from V and 2 bases from J, the gap between germline ends came to 14 bases. CDR3 sequence: CASSPQTQGTGANVLTF. Written as DNA, the CDR3 is TGTGCCAGCTCACCGCAAACACAGGGAACTGGGGCCAACGTCCTGACTTTC.

This clonotype was seen at least ten times. The chain combines TRBV27 with TRBJ1-5, with 12 bases identical to TRBD1. Germline assignment: CDR1 MNHEY and CDR2 SMNVEV (reference sequence). V was pared by 10 bases and J by 2 bases, with 12 bases of the junction left unmatched. The CDR3 extends over 17 amino acids. The CDR3 region has the DNA TGTGCCATCTACTCCGGGACAGGGGGCGGGGGCAATCAGCCCCAGCATTTT. Translating gives CAIYSGTGGGGNQPQHF.

Regarding this clonotype: A much larger clonotype is one base distant, so this may be a read error. This is likely a read error, given that the CDR3 carries no conserved phenylalanine or tryptophan at its end. The chain recombines TRBV5-6 with TRBJ2-3; no clear D gene. Germline CDR1 SGHDT, CDR2 YYEEEE. The CDR3 is 11 residues long. Trimming pared 3 bases from V and 2 bases from J, leaving 1 base between. This CDR3 reads CASSYTDTQYI. The CDR3, as DNA: TGTGCCAGCAGCTACACAGATACGCAGTATATT.

The chain uses TRBV24-1 and TRBJ2-7; the D gene could be TRBD1 or TRBD2 (5 bases each). Germline CDR1 is KGHDR and CDR2 is SFDVKD. The CDR3 length is 15 residues. V was pared by 0 bases and J by 3 bases, with 11 bases between. In nucleotides, the CDR3 is TGTGCCACCAGTGATTTGCAAACAGGAGGCTACGAGCAGTACTTC. It yields the protein CATSDLQTGGYEQYF.

The V call is TRBV7-9, the J call TRBJ1-1, with D unclear. Trimming left V 1 base short and J 4 bases short, with 10 bases between. This CDR3 has 14 amino acids. Germline values: CDR1 SEHNR, CDR2 FQNEAQ (reference sequence). CDR3 coding DNA: TGTGCCAGCAGCTTAGTGGGAGCCCCCACTGAAGCTTTCTTT. Encoded protein: CASSLVGAPTEAFF.

Ten or more counts support this clonotype. The gene calls are TRBV7-6 and TRBJ2-5; D remains ambiguous. V shed 1 base and J shed 3 bases, with 3 bases lying between them. The CDR3 is 12 residues long. Germline lookup yields CDR1 SGHVS and CDR2 FNYEAQ. The CDR3 loop reads CASSLGEETQYF. CDR3 nucleotides: TGTGCCAGCAGCTTAGGAGAAGAGACCCAGTACTTC. Variable domain in full (rest from reference TRBV7-6 and TRBJ2-5): GAGVSQSPRYKVTKRGQDVALRCDPISGHVSLYWYRQALGQGPEFLTYFNYEAQQDKSGLPNDRFSAERPEGSISTLTIQRTEQRDSAMYRCASSLGEETQYFGPGTRLLVL.

The chain carries TRBV29-1 and TRBJ1-5; maybe TRBD1 (6 bases). In germline, CDR1 is SQVTM, CDR2 ANQGSEA. This CDR3 region has 13 residues. Trimming stripped 6 bases from V and 1 base from J, with 10 bases between. CDR3 region: CSVGGGSNQPQHF. For the CDR3, the DNA is TGCAGCGTGGGAGGGGGGAGCAATCAGCCCCAGCATTTT.

The table lists this clonotype with many counts. J is TRBJ2-7 and V is TRBV12-3 or TRBV12-4; 7 nucleotides line up with TRBD1. The CDR3 totals 12 residues. Trimming took 7 bases from V and 5 from J; bases not matched to a gene: 5. CDR3 nucleotide sequence: TGTGCCAGCAACGACAGGGTCCACGAGCAGTACTTC. The encoded protein is CASNDRVHEQYF.

This clonotype has a count of ten or more. The chain carries TRBV9 and TRBJ1-2, with D hard to call. Trimming took off 0 bases at V and 6 bases at J, with 9 bases between the two ends. CDR3 length equals 13 residues. Germline assignment: CDR1 SGDLS and CDR2 YYNGEE. CDR3 coding DNA: TGTGCCAGCAGCGTAGAGGGTTACGATGGCTACACCTTC. Its translation: CASSVEGYDGYTF.

The V gene is TRBV27, the J gene TRBJ2-7; D is perhaps TRBD2 (5 bases). Germline values: CDR1 MNHEY, CDR2 SMNVEV (reference sequence). V lost 8 bases and J lost 2, with 13 bases in between. The length of the CDR3 is 13 residues. The CDR3, as DNA: TGTGCCAGCTCCCGGGAAGAAACCTACGAGCAGTACTTC. Amino acid sequence: CASSREETYEQYF.

This clonotype was seen repeatedly, ten times or more. The J gene is TRBJ2-7, the V gene TRBV5-4, with D unclear. Germline lookup yields CDR1 SGHNT and CDR2 YYREEE (reference sequence). CDR3 size: 12 residues. Between the trimmed V and J ends, which lost 1 base and 4 bases, there was a span of 6 bases. CDR3 sequence (DNA): TGTGCCAGCAGCTTGTACACGTACGAGCAGTACTTC. Translation gives CASSLYTYEQYF.

This clonotype has ten or more counts. The rearrangement joins TRBV6-5 to TRBJ1-1; D might be TRBD1 (6 bases). The CDR3 is 14 residues long. Between the trimmed V and J ends, which lost 8 bases and 5 bases, there was a span of 18 bases. Germline V lookup: CDR1 MNHEY, CDR2 SVGAGI. As DNA, the CDR3 is TGTGCCAGCGGTCAGGGGCTGGGTACGACTGAAGCTTTCTTT. Translation gives CASGQGLGTTEAFF.

The rearrangement joins TRBV6-5 to TRBJ1-1, with TRBD1 matching over 7 bases. V lost 4 bases to trimming and J lost 1 base; unmatched junction nucleotides: 6. Germline V CDR1 and CDR2: MNHEY, SVGAGI. This CDR3 is 15 amino acids long. This chain's CDR3 is CASSSRQGWNTEAFF. In DNA, the CDR3 is TGTGCCAGCAGTTCTCGACAGGGATGGAACACTGAAGCTTTCTTT.